This TCR beta chain was sequenced during a study of blood T cell repertoires in COVID-19. Here immunoSEQ multiplex PCR was the method, and the copy in TCRdb shows in-frame clones only, minus some. The sample lists 250,000 to 350,000 clones; around nine tenths were seen once. Trimming took 6 bases from V and 6 from J, leaving 17 bases between them. Germline V CDR1 and CDR2: MNHEY, SVGEGT. The CDR3 runs 14 residues. The origin of this receptor is a woman aged 55-70 years with acute or convalescent COVID-19. The specimen sequenced was peripheral blood. The rearrangement joins TRBV6-2 or TRBV6-3 to TRBJ1-1; tentatively, D is TRBD1 (5 bases). Here the CDR3 DNA reads TGTGCCAGCAGCAGATCAGGGATAGGCGCTGAAGCTTTCTTT. It specifies CASSRSGIGAEAFF.